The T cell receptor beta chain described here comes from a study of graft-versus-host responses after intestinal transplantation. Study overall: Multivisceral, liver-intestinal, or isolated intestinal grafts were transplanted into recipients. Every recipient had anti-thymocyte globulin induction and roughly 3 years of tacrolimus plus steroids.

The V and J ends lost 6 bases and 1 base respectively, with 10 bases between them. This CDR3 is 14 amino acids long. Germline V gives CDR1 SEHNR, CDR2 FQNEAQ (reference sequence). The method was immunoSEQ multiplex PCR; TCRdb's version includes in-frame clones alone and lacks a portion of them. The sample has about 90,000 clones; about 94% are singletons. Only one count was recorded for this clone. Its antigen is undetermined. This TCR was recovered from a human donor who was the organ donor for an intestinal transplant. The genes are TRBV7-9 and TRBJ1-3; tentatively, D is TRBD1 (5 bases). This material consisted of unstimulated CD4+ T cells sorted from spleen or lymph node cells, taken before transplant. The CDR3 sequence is CASSLRGSGNTIYF. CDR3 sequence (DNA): TGTGCCAGCAGTTTACGGGGGTCTGGAAACACCATATATTTT.